Sequencing of this T cell receptor (beta chain) was carried out in a study of cytomegalovirus exposure and HLA in healthy donors. Germline CDR1 and CDR2: KGHSH and LQKENI. There are 11 residues in the CDR3. V lost 7 bases, J lost 7 bases, and 10 bases lay in between. Notes on the study in general: The study flagged roughly 160 TCR beta chains as cytomegalovirus-associated.

About this clone: The antigen remains undetermined.

The PCR made use of 60 Vbeta and 13 Jbeta primers. The data were produced by immunoSEQ multiplex PCR, yet TCRdb's version contains in-frame clones alone and is incomplete. The repertoire holds more than 95,000 clones, with roughly 80% as singletons. The material sequenced was PBMCs. The origin of this receptor is a man aged 30-40 years in good health and CMV-seronegative. This rearrangement joins TRBV18 to TRBJ1-1, with no clear D. CDR3: CASWEVGEAFF. Here the CDR3 DNA reads TGTGCCAGCTGGGAGGTGGGTGAAGCTTTCTTT. Drawing the rest from reference TRBV18 and TRBJ1-1, the complete variable domain is NAGVMQNPRHLVRRRGQEARLRCSPMKGHSHVYWYRQLPEEGLKFMVYLQKENIIDESGMPKERFSAEFPKEGPSILRIQQVVRGDSAAYFCASWEVGEAFFGQGTRLTVV.